The present TCR beta chain was sequenced within a study of blood T cell repertoires in COVID-19. Generated by immunoSEQ multiplex PCR, the TCRdb table keeps only in-frame clones and is missing some. The sample yields some 250,000 clones, approximately 90% seen once. Sequencing was performed on peripheral blood. The clonotype comes from a young man who had recovered from COVID-19.

The CDR3 region is CASSDIAYNQPQHF. For the CDR3, the DNA is TGTGCCAGCAGTGATATAGCTTACAATCAGCCCCAGCATTTT. The chain has TRBV2 and TRBJ1-5; D is unclear. The CDR3 is 14 residues long. V was shortened by 3 bases and J by 3 bases, with 9 bases between the two germline ends. The germline gives CDR1 SNHLY, CDR2 FYNNEI.